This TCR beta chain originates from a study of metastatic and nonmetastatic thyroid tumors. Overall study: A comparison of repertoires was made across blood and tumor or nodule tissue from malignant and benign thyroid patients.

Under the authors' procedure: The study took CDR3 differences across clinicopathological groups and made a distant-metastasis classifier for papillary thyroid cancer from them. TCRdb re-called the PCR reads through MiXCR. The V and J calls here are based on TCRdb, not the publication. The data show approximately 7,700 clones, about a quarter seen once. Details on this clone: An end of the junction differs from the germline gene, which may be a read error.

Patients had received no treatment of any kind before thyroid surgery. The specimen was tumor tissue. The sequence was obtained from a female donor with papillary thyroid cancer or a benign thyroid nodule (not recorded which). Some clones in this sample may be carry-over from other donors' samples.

The CDR3 region has the DNA TGTGCCAGCAGTGAAGAGATCCCTTGGGCGACAGATACGAAGTATTTT. This codes for CASSEEIPWATDTKYF. J is TRBJ2-3 and V is TRBV2; TRBD1 is a possible D gene (5 bases). CDR1 is SNHLY, CDR2 FYNNEI, per germline. The CDR3 totals 16 residues.